Given below is one T cell receptor (beta chain) in context. Antigen unknown. The record originates from a study of OX40 agonist ivuxolimab in advanced cancers. CDR1 and CDR2 from the germline V gene are LGHNA and YSLEER. The CDR3 length is 15 residues. V gave up 0 bases and J gave up 4 bases; unmatched junction bases: 4. Regarding the study as a whole: What antigens the expanded peripheral T cells recognized was never established. It was also the case that some nonresponders had low normalized T-cell clonal expansion.

Libraries were prepared by immunoSEQ multiplex PCR; TCRdb keeps only in-frame clonotypes and omits some of them. The sample has some 90,000 clones, about 92% seen once. This TCR was sampled from an adult with an advanced solid tumor such as melanoma, head and neck, liver or kidney cancer. Source: CD4+ or CD8+ T cells sorted from blood, taken in a trial of the OX40 agonist ivuxolimab. The chain uses TRBV4-3 and TRBJ2-3; 7 bases match TRBD2. The CDR3 sequence: CASSQELGGSDTQYF. CDR3 in DNA: TGCGCCAGCAGCCAAGAACTGGGAGGGTCAGATACGCAGTATTTT.